A single sample gave rise to the 3 T cell receptor beta chains below, sequenced in a study of post-analysis software for immune sequencing data (dated by TCRdb to the mid-2010s). The method was PCR. Sequencer: Illumina HiSeq 2500. Unique molecular identifiers were incorporated into TCR beta cDNA libraries to reduce PCR and sequencing biases. The public reads were reprocessed in TCRdb via fastp at Q25 and MiXCR, keeping in-frame beta chains. CDR3 protein duplicates are merged, each entry listing the most common genes and DNA. Here the sample has over 150,000 distinct CDR3 sequences; approximately 35% occur a single time. The ten top clones hold around 30% of the sample. The time point label of this sample denotes: second blood draw from one MS patient after hematopoietic stem cell transplantation. The sequencing used blood, collected after autologous hematopoietic stem cell transplantation. These receptors were collected from a girl aged 10 to 17 with multiple sclerosis. Donor details come from another sample of the same person, matched by shared clones.

This clonotype has a handful of counts. The chain links TRBV6-5 to TRBJ1-2; possible D gene TRBD1, 5 bases. The CDR3 is made up of 14 amino acids. V was trimmed by 6 bases and J by 4 bases, leaving 15 bases between them. The germline CDR1 and CDR2 sequences are MNHEY and SVGAGI. CDR3 region: CASSPSTVTYGYTF. CDR3 in DNA: TGTGCCAGCAGCCCCTCGACAGTAACCTATGGCTACACCTTC.

This clonotype was observed a handful of times. The chain is built from TRBV12-3 or TRBV12-4 and TRBJ1-3, with TRBD1 as a possible D gene (5 bases). The CDR3 consists of 15 residues. V lost 5 bases, J lost 3 bases, and 14 bases lay in between. In DNA form, the CDR3 reads TGTGCCAGCAGTCCGGGACCGGCAGATGGAAACACCATATATTTT. It is translated as CASSPGPADGNTIYF.

V gene TRBV20-1 combines with J gene TRBJ2-1, with 12 positions matching TRBD2. The germline V gene has CDR1 DFQATT and CDR2 SNEGSKA (reference sequence). CDR3 length: 14 amino acids. V shed 5 bases and J 8 bases; nucleotides not matched to a gene: 7. The CDR3 DNA is TGCAGTGCTGGGCTAGCGGGAGGGCGCTATGAGCAGTTCTTC. Its protein product is CSAGLAGGRYEQFF.